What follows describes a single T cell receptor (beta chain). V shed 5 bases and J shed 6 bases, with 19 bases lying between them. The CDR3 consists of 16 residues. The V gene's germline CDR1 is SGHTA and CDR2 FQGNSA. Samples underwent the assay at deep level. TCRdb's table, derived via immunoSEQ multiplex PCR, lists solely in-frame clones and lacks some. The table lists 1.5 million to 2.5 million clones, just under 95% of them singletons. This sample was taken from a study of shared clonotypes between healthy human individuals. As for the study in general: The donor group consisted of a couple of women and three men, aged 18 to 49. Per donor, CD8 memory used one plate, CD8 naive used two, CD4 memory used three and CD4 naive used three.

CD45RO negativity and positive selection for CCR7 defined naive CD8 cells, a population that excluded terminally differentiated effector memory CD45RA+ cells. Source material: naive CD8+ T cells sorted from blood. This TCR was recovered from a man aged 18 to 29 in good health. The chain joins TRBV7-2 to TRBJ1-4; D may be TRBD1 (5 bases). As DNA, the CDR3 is TGTGCCAGCAGCGAAATTTCGGGGGGAGAGGATGAAAAACTGTTTTTT. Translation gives CASSEISGGEDEKLFF.